Following are 9 T cell receptor beta chains from one sample sequenced in a study of blood T cell repertoires in COVID-19. Profiled with immunoSEQ multiplex PCR; TCRdb holds only in-frame clones, not every one. The sample carries tens of thousands of clones, 82% recorded once. Specimen: peripheral blood. The source of these receptors is a man of 80 years or more with COVID-19, enrolled during active disease.

V gene TRBV25-1 combines with J gene TRBJ1-5, with D perhaps matching TRBD1 (6 bases). V lost 6 bases and J lost 4, with 13 bases in between. Germline CDR1 and CDR2: MGHDK and SYGVNS. The CDR3 contains 14 residues. DNA for the CDR3: TGTGCCAGCAGCCCTACAGGGATAAATCAGCCCCAGCATTTT. It encodes CASSPTGINQPQHF.

The chain combines TRBV6-2 or TRBV6-3 with TRBJ2-5, with 10 bases aligning to TRBD2. The CDR3 sequence is 14 residues long. V dropped 7 bases and J dropped 5; count of bases not matched to a gene: 7. Germline V gives CDR1 MNHEY, CDR2 SVGEGT. The CDR3 region is CASNPGTSAETQYF. CDR3 sequence (DNA): TGTGCCAGCAACCCCGGGACTAGCGCTGAGACCCAGTACTTC.

The V and J genes are TRBV5-1 and TRBJ1-2, with a weak D call TRBD1 (6 bases). V lost 4 bases and J lost 5, with 18 bases in between. This CDR3 contains 15 residues. Germline CDR1 SGHRS, CDR2 YFSETQ. This CDR3 reads CASSVGQTTGYGYTF. The CDR3 coding sequence is TGCGCCAGCAGCGTCGGACAGACTACGGGGTATGGCTACACCTTC.

The chain joins TRBV19 to TRBJ1-2; tentative D call: TRBD1 (5 bases). Trimming took 1 base from V and 4 from J, leaving 10 bases between them. The V gene's germline CDR1 is LNHDA and CDR2 SQIVND (reference sequence). This CDR3 has 14 residues. The CDR3 loop is CASSIGGDVYGYTF. CDR3 in DNA: TGTGCCAGTAGTATAGGGGGGGACGTCTATGGCTACACCTTC.

The rearrangement uses TRBV30 and TRBJ1-1; 9 bases map to TRBD1. Germline CDR1 GTSNPN, CDR2 SVGIG (reference sequence). After removal of 5 bases from V and 4 bases from J, the junction contained 17 bases not matched to a gene. CDR3 length: 17 residues. In nucleotides, the CDR3 is TGTGCCTGGGGTTCCGGGACAGGGAATAATCTGGGCACTGAAGCTTTCTTT. It translates to CAWGSGTGNNLGTEAFF.

This sequence joins TRBV7-2 and TRBJ1-2; TRBD1 agrees at 8 bases. This CDR3 comprises 17 residues. The germline CDR1 and CDR2 sequences are SGHTA and FQGNSA. After removal of 5 bases from V and 1 base from J, the junction contained 12 bases not matched to a gene. Written as DNA, the CDR3 is TGTGCCAGCAGCCTACAGGGGGGGAGGACCTTTAACTATGGCTACACCTTC. Amino acid sequence: CASSLQGGRTFNYGYTF.

The chain is built from TRBV5-1 and TRBJ1-6; TRBD1 matches 7 bases. The CDR3 runs 16 residues. Trimming took 0 bases from V and 7 from J; bases not matched to a gene: 7. Germline CDR1 SGHRS, CDR2 YFSETQ. The DNA for the CDR3 is TGCGCCAGCAGCTTGGGGCCGGGACAGCGAAATTCACCCCTCCACTTT. It specifies CASSLGPGQRNSPLHF.

This chain joins TRBV5-1 and TRBJ1-1; D gene uncertain. Trimming took 7 bases from V and 3 from J, leaving 10 bases between them. Germline V CDR1 and CDR2: SGHRS, YFSETQ. The CDR3 is 12 amino acids. CDR3 protein: CASQRADTEAFF. As DNA, the CDR3 is TGCGCCAGCCAGCGGGCGGACACTGAAGCTTTCTTT.

This clone was recorded only once. The V gene is TRBV29-1, the J gene TRBJ1-2; no reliable D call. V lost 6 bases and J lost 3, with 20 bases in between. This CDR3 has 15 residues. The germline V gene has CDR1 SQVTM and CDR2 ANQGSEA. The CDR3 loop is CSVREQAPSDYGYTF. The CDR3 bases are TGCAGCGTCCGCGAGCAGGCCCCTTCGGACTATGGCTACACCTTC. The full variable domain, its missing parts supplied by reference TRBV29-1 and TRBJ1-2, is SAVISQKPSRDICQRGTSLTIQCQVDSQVTMMFWYRQQPGQSLTLIATANQGSEATYESGFVIDKFPISRPNLTFSTLTVSNMSPEDSSIYLCSVREQAPSDYGYTFGSGTRLTVV.